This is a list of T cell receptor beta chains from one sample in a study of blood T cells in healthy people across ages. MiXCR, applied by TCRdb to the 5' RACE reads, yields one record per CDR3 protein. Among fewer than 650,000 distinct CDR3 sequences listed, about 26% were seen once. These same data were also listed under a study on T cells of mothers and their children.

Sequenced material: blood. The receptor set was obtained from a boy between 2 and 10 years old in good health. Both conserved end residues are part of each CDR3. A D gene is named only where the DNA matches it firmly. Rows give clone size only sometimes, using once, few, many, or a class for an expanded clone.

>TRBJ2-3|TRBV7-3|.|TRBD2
CASSLSGRTTDTQYF
TGTGCCAGCAGCTTAAGCGGGAGAACCACAGATACGCAGTATTTT
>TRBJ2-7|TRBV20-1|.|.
CSARDFLGLSSYEQYF
TGCAGTGCTAGAGATTTTCTAGGCCTCAGCTCCTACGAGCAGTACTTC
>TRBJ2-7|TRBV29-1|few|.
CSPRGRTYEQYF
TGCAGCCCGAGGGGCAGGACCTACGAGCAGTACTTC
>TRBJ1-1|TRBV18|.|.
CASSPGPGNTEALF
TGTGCCAGCTCCCCGGGCCCGGGCAACACTGAAGCTCTCTTT
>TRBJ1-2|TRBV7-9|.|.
CASSPGRAFYGYTF
TGTGCCAGCAGCCCAGGAAGGGCGTTCTATGGCTACACCTTC
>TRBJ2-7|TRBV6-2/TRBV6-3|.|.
CASRQERGLTSYEQYF
TGTGCCAGCAGGCAAGAACGGGGACTTACCTCCTACGAGCAGTACTTC
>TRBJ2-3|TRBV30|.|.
CAWSQGRGADTQYF
TGTGCCTGGAGTCAAGGGAGAGGAGCAGATACGCAGTACTTT
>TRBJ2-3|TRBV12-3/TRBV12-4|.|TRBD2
CASTTSGGRTSTDTQYF
TGTGCCAGCACCACCAGCGGGGGGCGGACCAGCACAGATACGCAGTATTTT
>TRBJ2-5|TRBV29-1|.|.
CSSKGTLRETQYF
TGCAGCTCAAAGGGGACGCTTCGAGAGACCCAGTACTTC
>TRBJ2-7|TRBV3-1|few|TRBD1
CASSQAGQPYF
TGTGCCAGCAGCCAAGCGGGACAGCCGTACTTC
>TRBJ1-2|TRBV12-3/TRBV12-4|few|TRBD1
CASSLAQGHGYTF
TGTGCCAGCAGTTTAGCACAGGGGCACGGCTACACCTTC
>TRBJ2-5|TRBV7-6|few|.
CASSLADGPSYEQHF
TGTGCCAGCAGCTTAGCGGACGGCCCCTCCTACGAGCAGCACTTC
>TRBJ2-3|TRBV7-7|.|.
CASSLEYADTQYF
TGTGCCAGCAGCCTGGAGTACGCAGATACGCAGTATTTT
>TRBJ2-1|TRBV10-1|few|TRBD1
CASSGGQGTNFIYNEQFF
TGCGCCAGCAGTGGGGGACAGGGGACTAACTTCATCTACAATGAGCAGTTCTTC
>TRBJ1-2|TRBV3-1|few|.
CASSQGTYGYTF
TGTGCCAGCAGCCAGGGGACCTATGGCTACACCTTC
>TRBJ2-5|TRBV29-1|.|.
CSVDSRLAGKQETQYF
TGCAGCGTTGATAGTCGACTGGCAGGAAAACAAGAGACCCAGTACTTC
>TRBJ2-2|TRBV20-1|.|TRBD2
CSARENRTRYTGELFF
TGCAGTGCTAGAGAAAATCGGACTAGATACACCGGGGAGCTGTTTTTT
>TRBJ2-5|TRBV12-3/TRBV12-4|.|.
CASSTERTQYF
TGTGCCAGCAGTACAGAACGTACCCAGTACTTC
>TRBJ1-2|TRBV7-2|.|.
CASSSNIGGGYTF
TGTGCCAGCAGTTCCAATATCGGCGGCGGCTACACCTTC
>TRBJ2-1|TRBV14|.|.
CASSLPAYNEQLF
TGTGCCAGCAGCCTTCCAGCGTACAATGAGCAGCTCTTC
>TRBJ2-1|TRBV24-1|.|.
CATSEGTDNEQFF
TGTGCCACCAGTGAAGGGACGGACAATGAGCAGTTCTTC
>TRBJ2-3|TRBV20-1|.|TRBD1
CSAPGQGAVAGTTDTQYF
TGCAGTGCCCCTGGCCAGGGGGCCGTTGCGGGAACAACAGATACGCAGTATTTT
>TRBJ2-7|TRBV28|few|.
CASRREELFYEQYF
TGTGCCAGCAGGCGGGAAGAGTTATTCTACGAGCAGTACTTC
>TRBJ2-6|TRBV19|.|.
CASSSGRAALSGANVLTF
TGTGCCAGTAGTTCGGGAAGGGCAGCCCTCTCTGGGGCCAACGTCCTGACTTTC
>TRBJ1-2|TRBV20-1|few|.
CSATEPGGAYGYTF
TGCAGTGCCACAGAACCGGGGGGCGCCTATGGCTACACCTTC
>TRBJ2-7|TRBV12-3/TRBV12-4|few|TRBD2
CASSSGLAGGYEQYF
TGTGCCAGCAGTTCGGGACTAGCGGGAGGGTACGAGCAGTACTTC
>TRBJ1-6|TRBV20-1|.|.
CSAGGQGSNSPLHF
TGCAGTGCCGGGGGGCAGGGAAGTAATTCACCCCTCCACTTT
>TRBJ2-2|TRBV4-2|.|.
CASSQVSGPLNTGELFF
TGTGCCAGCAGCCAAGTATCGGGACCCTTGAACACCGGGGAGCTGTTTTTT
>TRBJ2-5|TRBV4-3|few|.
CASSQDLGQETQYF
TGCGCCAGCAGCCAAGATCTGGGGCAAGAGACCCAGTACTTC
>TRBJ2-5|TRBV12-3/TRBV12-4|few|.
CASSPGQDYHQETQYF
TGTGCCAGCAGTCCTGGACAGGACTACCATCAAGAGACCCAGTACTTC
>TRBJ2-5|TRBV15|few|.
CATTPVGFSETQYF
TGTGCCACCACTCCAGTTGGATTCAGCGAGACCCAGTACTTC
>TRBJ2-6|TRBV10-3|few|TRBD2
CAISEGRGSSGANVLTF
TGTGCCATCAGTGAGGGGCGGGGGAGCTCTGGGGCCAACGTCCTGACTTTC
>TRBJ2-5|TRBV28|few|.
CASSLSGTWGRETQYF
TGTGCCAGCAGTTTATCGGGGACTTGGGGGAGGGAGACCCAGTACTTC
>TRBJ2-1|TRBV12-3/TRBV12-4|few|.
CATRGALGYEQFF
TGTGCCACCCGGGGTGCGTTGGGCTATGAGCAGTTCTTC
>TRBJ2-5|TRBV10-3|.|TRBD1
CAIRGDSKETQYF
TGTGCCATCAGGGGGGACAGTAAAGAGACCCAGTACTTC
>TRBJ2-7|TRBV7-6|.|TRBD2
CASSQTSGLFYEQYF
TGTGCCAGCAGCCAAACTAGCGGGCTCTTCTACGAGCAGTACTTC
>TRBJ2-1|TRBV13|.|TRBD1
CASRRTGGFYEQFF
TGTGCCAGCAGGAGGACAGGGGGCTTCTACGAGCAGTTCTTC
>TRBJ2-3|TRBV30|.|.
CAWTLGADTQYF
TGTGCCTGGACGCTAGGGGCAGATACGCAGTATTTT
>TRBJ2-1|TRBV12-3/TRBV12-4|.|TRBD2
CASSSVGLAGVDEQFF
TGTGCCAGCAGTTCGGTGGGACTAGCGGGAGTGGACGAGCAGTTCTTC
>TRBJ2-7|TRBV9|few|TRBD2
CASSPKRGPFYEQYF
TGTGCCAGCAGCCCAAAGCGGGGGCCATTCTACGAGCAGTACTTC
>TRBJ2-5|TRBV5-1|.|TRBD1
CASSLIRGQRETQYF
TGCGCCAGCAGCTTGATCAGGGGGCAGCGAGAGACCCAGTACTTC
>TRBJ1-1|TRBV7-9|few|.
CASSFGGSTEAFF
TGTGCCAGCAGCTTCGGGGGGAGCACTGAAGCTTTCTTT
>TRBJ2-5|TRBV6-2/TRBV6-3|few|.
CASKSGETQYF
TGTGCCAGCAAATCGGGAGAGACCCAATACTTC
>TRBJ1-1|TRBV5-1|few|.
CASSFQGPVRGDTEAFF
TGCGCCAGCAGCTTTCAGGGCCCCGTCCGCGGGGACACTGAAGCTTTCTTT
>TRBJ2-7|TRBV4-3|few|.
CASSQARQFATYEQYF
TGCGCCAGCAGCCAAGCGCGACAGTTCGCGACCTACGAGCAGTACTTC